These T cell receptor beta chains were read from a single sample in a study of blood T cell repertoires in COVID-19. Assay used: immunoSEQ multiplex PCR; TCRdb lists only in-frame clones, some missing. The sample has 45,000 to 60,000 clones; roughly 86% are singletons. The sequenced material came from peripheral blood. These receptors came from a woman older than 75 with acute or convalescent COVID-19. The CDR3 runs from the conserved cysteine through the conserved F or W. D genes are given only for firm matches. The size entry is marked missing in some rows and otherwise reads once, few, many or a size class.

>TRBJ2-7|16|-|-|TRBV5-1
TGCGCCAGCAGCTTGGGGGCCCCGGGACAAGCCTACGAGCAGTACTTC
CASSLGAPGQAYEQYF
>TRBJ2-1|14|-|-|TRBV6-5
TGTCGTCAAGAAGGGGGTTGGTCCTACAATGAGCAGTTCTTC
CRQEGGWSYNEQFF
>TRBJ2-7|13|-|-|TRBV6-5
TGTGCCAGCAGGGGGAACAGGGCCTACGAGCAGTACTTC
CASRGNRAYEQYF
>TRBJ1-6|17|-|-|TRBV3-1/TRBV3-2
TGTGCCAGCAGCCCCACGTCAACAGGTTCTGGCAATTCACCCCTCCACTTT
CASSPTSTGSGNSPLHF
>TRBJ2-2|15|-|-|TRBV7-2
TGTGCCAGCAGCTTAGCGGGAGGTACCACCGGGGAGCTGTTTTTT
CASSLAGGTTGELFF
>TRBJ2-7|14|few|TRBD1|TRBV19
TGTGCCAGTACTAGGACAGGGGGGTCCTACGAGCAGTACTTC
CASTRTGGSYEQYF
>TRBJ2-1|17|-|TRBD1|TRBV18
TGTGCCAGCTCACCACGCTCGACAGGGGGCACCTACAATGAGCAGTTCTTC
CASSPRSTGGTYNEQFF
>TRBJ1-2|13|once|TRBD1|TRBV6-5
TGTGCCAGCAGCATCAGGGGGGAAGATGGCTACACCTTC
CASSIRGEDGYTF
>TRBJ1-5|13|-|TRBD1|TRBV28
TGTGCCAGCAGGATACAGGGGAGTCAGCCCCAGCATTTT
CASRIQGSQPQHF
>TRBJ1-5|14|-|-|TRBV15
TGTGCCACCAGCAGGCGGGTTAGCAATCAGCCCCAGCATTTT
CATSRRVSNQPQHF
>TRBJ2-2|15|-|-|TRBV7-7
TGTGCCAGCAGCTTAAGGGGGGGAAACACCGGGGAGCTGTTTTTT
CASSLRGGNTGELFF
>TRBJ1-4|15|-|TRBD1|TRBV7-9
TGTGCCAGCAGCTTACGTCGGACAGGGGGAGAAAAACTGTTTTTT
CASSLRRTGGEKLFF
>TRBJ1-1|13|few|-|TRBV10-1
TGCGCCAGCAGTGTCGTCCCCTCAAGCGAAGCTTTCTTT
CASSVVPSSEAFF
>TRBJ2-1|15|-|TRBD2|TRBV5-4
TGTGCCAGCAGCGCGGGACTAGCGGGGTCCAATGAGCAGTTCTTC
CASSAGLAGSNEQFF
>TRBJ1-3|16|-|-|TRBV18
TGTGCCAGCTCACCGTCACAGGTGGTCTCTGGAAACACCATATATTTT
CASSPSQVVSGNTIYF
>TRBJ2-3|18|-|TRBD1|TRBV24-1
TGTGCCACCAGTGATTCCCTCGGACAGGGGCCAAAAAAATGGACGCAGTATTTT
CATSDSLGQGPKKWTQYF